The present entry profiles one TCR beta chain with its context. These data come from a study of T cell responses to AZD1222 COVID-19 vaccine. Measured with immunoSEQ multiplex PCR; TCRdb has only the in-frame clones, and not every one. The data contain 90,000 to 120,000 clones, 90% to 95% of them singletons. The TCR comes from an adult in good health. The sequencing here drew on peripheral blood, taken on day 0 of AZD1222 vaccination.

The CDR3 bases are TGTGCCAGCAGGGGCCGGGACAGGGGGCGAGAGGAGGCTTTCTTT. It translates to CASRGRDRGREEAFF. The chain recombines TRBV5-6 with TRBJ1-1, with 12 bases identical to TRBD1. The CDR3 runs 15 residues. V dropped 5 bases and J dropped 11; count of bases not matched to a gene: 13. Germline CDR1 reads SGHDT; CDR2 reads YYEEEE.